Detailed here is one TCR beta chain. The antigen this receptor binds is unknown. Library prep was done by 5' RACE. The input for every TCR library was approximately 3,500 ng of total RNA. cDNA was synthesized with SMARTScribe reverse transcriptase in eight separate reactions per sample. During cDNA synthesis, template switching was used to introduce unique molecular identifiers that contained a 6-nucleotide sample barcode. Two nested PCRs of 16 and 9 cycles amplified the TCRalpha and TCRbeta cDNA, and bead purification followed each PCR. Before amplification, the cDNA was treated with uracil DNA-glycosylase and purified using the QIAquick PCR purification kit. The second PCR added Illumina TruSeq-compatible adapters along with sample-specific barcodes. TapeStation and Qubit were used to check library quality and concentration, and 5 to 6 ng of each library went into the pool. Sequencing of the pooled libraries was done on an Illumina HiSeq2500 single-index Rapid Run using custom sequencing primers and 2 x 100 bp reads. The original methods were these. PCR and sequencing errors were corrected by UMI-based consensus assembly using MiGEC version 1.2.6. MiXCR version 2.1.1 was used to carry out V(D)J alignment, clonotype assembly and CDR3 extraction. Normalisation of gene usage, clonotype sharing and MAIT/NKT TCR abundance was achieved by analysing the top 1000, 10 000 and 20 000 clonotypes per sample. Diversity was computed as the inverse Simpson index with the vegan R package after downsampling to 27 000 UMIs. Paired Mann-Whitney U tests were applied to discordant twin pairs, and Benjamini-Hochberg correction was used for multiple testing. One entry per CDR3 protein sequence results from the TCRdb reprocessing of the reads, with DNA left out. TCRdb, not the authors, supplied the V and J calls. The sample table on file contains about 210,000 distinct CDR3 sequences. 1.6% of the sample goes to the ten largest clones.

CDR1 and CDR2 (MNHNS, SASEGT) derive from the germline V gene. The CDR3 contains 14 residues, cysteine and phenylalanine counted. The protein alone is recorded here. From each donor, a roughly 2.6 ml peripheral blood sample was collected into PAXgene tubes and stored at -80 degrees C. Without any T cell sorting, total RNA was extracted from whole blood using the PAXgene blood miRNA kit on an automated QIAcube. Peripheral blood from monozygotic twin pairs, either concordant or discordant for inflammatory bowel disease, underwent deep TCRalpha and TCRbeta repertoire profiling that used unique molecular barcoding. Smoking habits were recorded for all twin pairs, and each individual was classified as a current, former or never smoker. This entry belongs to a study of monozygotic twins with inflammatory bowel disease (dated by TCRdb to the late 2010s). Background for the entire study: In total, approximately 28 monozygotic twin pairs made up the full study: 19 Danish pairs, all IBD-discordant, plus nine German pairs, of which four were IBD-concordant and five were IBD-discordant. Disease-associated traits were sought mainly through comparisons between IBD patients and their genetically identical healthy co-twins within discordant pairs. Each individual had, on average, about 151 000 unique TCRalpha sequences and 181 000 unique TCRbeta sequences available for analysis.

Results and caveats for the whole study, not just this receptor: Repertoire similarity did not differ between concordant and discordant twins, which could be due to limited statistical power. Fewer clonotypes were shared with other individuals by IBD patients than by healthy twins, most markedly in patients showing signs of disease activity. The analysis was unable to tell apart different T cell subtypes. Because patients received different immunosuppressive treatments, the repertoires may have picked up extra background noise and variability between individuals. A decrease in TCRbeta repertoire diversity, as measured by inverse Simpson index, was observed in IBD patients compared with their healthy co-twins. The results gave no support for a single strong signal or clonotype linked to IBD.

Sequenced material: blood. This chain is built from TRBV6-1 and TRBJ2-2; as DNA is missing, the TRBD2 call by TCRdb cannot be tested. This sequence was found in a human donor with ulcerative colitis or Crohn's disease, or a healthy co-twin of an affected twin (not recorded which). The CDR3 reads CASRRGLADGELFF.